Presented here are 28 T cell receptor beta chains from one specimen sequenced in a study of identical twins. TCRdb re-called the 5' RACE reads with MiXCR, one entry per CDR3 protein. In the table there are about 190,000 distinct CDR3 sequences, about a sixth of which are singletons. The same sample was also used in a study of T cells expressing NK-cell markers.

Sequenced input: CD8+ T cells sorted from blood. The receptors originated from a woman aged 18-29 years in good health.

There are a few counts of this clonotype. The V and J genes are TRBV5-5 and TRBJ2-1, with D tentatively TRBD2 (6 bases). This CDR3 is built from 17 residues. Per the germline V gene, CDR1 is SGHKS and CDR2 is YYEKEE (reference sequence). V was shortened by 0 bases and J by 2 bases, with 15 bases between the two germline ends. The CDR3 DNA sequence: TGTGCCAGCAGCTTGGGCCCCCCGGGAGCACCCTACAATGAGCAGTTCTTC. The encoded protein is CASSLGPPGAPYNEQFF.

This clonotype has only a few counts. This rearrangement joins TRBV29-1 to TRBJ1-3; the D is unclear. The CDR3 length is 14 residues. Trimming cost V 4 bases and J 0 bases, with 10 bases left between them. The V gene's germline CDR1 is SQVTM and CDR2 ANQGSEA. The CDR3 here is CSVAHSDSGNTIYF. The CDR3 DNA reads as TGCAGCGTTGCGCACAGCGACTCTGGAAACACCATATATTTT.

The V gene is TRBV18, the J gene TRBJ2-3; 9 positions match TRBD2. This CDR3 has 18 residues. Looked up from germline, CDR1 is KGHSH and CDR2 is LQKENI. V was clipped by 4 bases and J by 4 bases; unmatched bases: 15. CDR3 DNA sequence: TGTGCCAGCTCACAAATCGGGCGGGAGGGCCGAGTTGCAGATACGCAGTATTTT. This codes for CASSQIGREGRVADTQYF.

This clonotype was observed a handful of times. The chain has TRBV6-5 and TRBJ2-1; D remains ambiguous. The germline V gene encodes CDR1 MNHEY and CDR2 SVGAGI. V was pared by 0 bases and J by 6 bases, with 9 bases between. The CDR3 loop spans 14 amino acids. The chain's CDR3 is CASSYSDEFNEQFF. Written as DNA, the CDR3 is TGTGCCAGCAGTTACTCGGATGAATTCAATGAGCAGTTCTTC.

This clonotype was found a few times. This sequence joins TRBV9 and TRBJ2-3; D not resolved. V was cut by 1 base and J by 5 bases, with 8 bases left in between. This CDR3 has 13 residues. Germline assignment: CDR1 SGDLS and CDR2 YYNGEE. The CDR3 is CASSVRPGDTQYF. The CDR3 DNA reads as TGTGCCAGCAGCGTAAGGCCGGGAGATACGCAGTATTTT. Based on the CDR3 plus reference TRBV9 and TRBJ2-3, the full variable domain is DSGVTQTPKHLITATGQRVTLRCSPRSGDLSVYWYQQSLDQGLQFLIQYYNGEERAKGNILERFSAQQFPDLHSELNLSSLELGDSALYFCASSVRPGDTQYFGPGTRLTVL.

The chain combines TRBV6-5 with TRBJ2-7; TRBD1 is a possible D gene (6 bases). The CDR3 length is 16 residues. Germline V gene lookup returns CDR1 MNHEY and CDR2 SVGAGI. V gave up 2 bases and J gave up 5 bases, with 19 bases separating them. The chain's CDR3 is CASSYHPQGPLHEQYF. The CDR3 nucleotides are TGTGCCAGCAGTTACCACCCACAGGGACCTCTCCACGAGCAGTACTTC.

The rearrangement joins TRBV4-1 to TRBJ2-2; possible D gene TRBD2, 6 bases. CDR3 size: 17 residues. CDR1 is MGHRA and CDR2 is YSYEKL in the germline V gene. The V end was cut by 2 bases, the J end by 0 bases, with 13 bases between. The CDR3 protein is CASSQRSGTPNTGELFF. CDR3 nucleotide sequence: TGCGCCAGCAGCCAACGTTCCGGGACTCCGAACACCGGGGAGCTGTTTTTT.

The chain combines TRBV27 with TRBJ2-1; possible D gene TRBD1, 5 bases. Germline V gives CDR1 MNHEY, CDR2 SMNVEV (reference sequence). This CDR3 region has 15 residues. V lost 8 bases, J lost 7 bases, and 21 bases lay in between. In DNA form, the CDR3 reads TGTGCCAGCCAGTTTACGTGGGGCCCCTTGAATGAGCAGTTCTTC. Its protein is CASQFTWGPLNEQFF.

This clonotype turned up a few times. The CDR3 bases are TGTGCCACCACGGTTGGGGTCTACGAGCAGTACTTC. Amino acid sequence: CATTVGVYEQYF. This chain uses TRBV6-2 or TRBV6-3 with TRBJ2-7, with D unresolved. This CDR3 has 12 residues. The germline CDR1 and CDR2 sequences are MNHEY and SVGEGT. The V end was cut by 10 bases, the J end by 3 bases, with 13 bases between.

This chain joins TRBV2 and TRBJ2-7; D is undetermined. The V end lost 7 bases, the J end lost 6 bases, and 13 bases lay between the germline ends. The germline V gene has CDR1 SNHLY and CDR2 FYNNEI. CDR3 length equals 12 residues. The CDR3 region has the DNA TGTGCCAGCATCATTCGAGATCTCGAGCAGTACTTC. Protein: CASIIRDLEQYF.

The chain employs TRBV28 and TRBJ1-1; D perhaps matches TRBD1 (5 bases). With 7 bases removed from V and 3 bases from J, the gap between germline ends came to 15 bases. CDR1 and CDR2 from the germline V gene are MDHEN and SYDVKM. CDR3 size: 14 residues. CDR3 loop: CASKAGTEDTEAFF. In DNA form, the CDR3 reads TGTGCCAGCAAAGCCGGGACCGAGGACACTGAAGCTTTCTTT.

The genes are TRBV25-1 and TRBJ2-5; TRBD1 matches 8 bases. Germline loops: CDR1 MGHDK, CDR2 SYGVNS. V gave up 11 bases and J gave up 2 bases; unmatched junction bases: 7. The CDR3 length is 13 residues. The CDR3 protein is CAASDRGQETQYF. The CDR3 DNA reads TGTGCCGCGTCAGACAGGGGACAAGAGACCCAGTACTTC.

The chain has TRBV12-3 or TRBV12-4 and TRBJ1-1; D might be TRBD1 (6 bases). The CDR3 is 13 residues long. Trimming took off 10 bases at V and 7 bases at J, with 19 bases between the two ends. CDR3 sequence (DNA): TGTGCCACCTCCCAGATACAGGGAAGTGAAGCTTTCTTT. Amino acid sequence: CATSQIQGSEAFF.

For the CDR3, the DNA is TGTGCCAGCAGGTCAGGGCCCGGAAATTCACCGCCTTACAATGAGCAGTTCTTC. This gives the protein CASRSGPGNSPPYNEQFF. This chain joins TRBV6-1 and TRBJ2-1; TRBD1 is a possible D gene (5 bases). The ends were cut back, 6 bases at V and 4 bases at J, with 25 bases in the middle. Germline assignment: CDR1 MNHNS and CDR2 SASEGT. The CDR3 covers 18 residues.

This clonotype was seen a handful of times. CDR3 loop: CATSREAASGTDTQYF. CDR3 sequence (DNA): TGTGCCACCAGCAGAGAGGCGGCTAGCGGTACAGATACGCAGTATTTT. The chain recombines TRBV15 with TRBJ2-3, with TRBD2 identical over 7 bases. This CDR3 region has 16 residues. Germline V lookup: CDR1 LNHNV, CDR2 YYDKDF (reference sequence). Germline trimming cut 0 bases from V and 3 bases from J; bases unmatched to any gene: 6.

This clonotype was seen a few times. The gene calls are TRBV27 and TRBJ2-7; D uncertain. V lost 2 bases to trimming and J lost 3 bases, with 23 bases between them. CDR3 length: 18 residues. Germline CDR1 and CDR2: MNHEY and SMNVEV (reference sequence). The CDR3 spells CASSLIRSEPPGYYEQYF. DNA of the CDR3: TGTGCCAGCAGTTTAATTCGGTCGGAGCCTCCTGGGTACTACGAGCAGTACTTC.

This clonotype occurred a few times. V gene TRBV2 combines with J gene TRBJ2-3, with D tentatively TRBD2 (5 bases). This CDR3 spans 13 amino acids. Germline V lookup: CDR1 SNHLY, CDR2 FYNNEI. The V end was cut by 7 bases, the J end by 6 bases, with 14 bases between. The CDR3 is CASTPGIGDTQYF. For the CDR3, the DNA is TGTGCCAGCACCCCGGGAATCGGTGATACGCAGTATTTT.

The chain carries TRBV3-1 and TRBJ2-5; 10 bases agree with TRBD2. Germline V lookup: CDR1 LGHDT, CDR2 YNNKEL (reference sequence). CDR3 length: 16 amino acids. The J segment lost 2 bases and the V segment lost 4 bases, leaving 7 bases of the junction unmatched. The CDR3 is CASSPGLADIQETQYF. The CDR3 DNA follows: TGTGCCAGCAGCCCTGGACTAGCGGATATACAAGAGACCCAGTACTTC.

The CDR3 DNA reads TGTGCCAGCAGTTACTCAAACAGGGAGTCGTACAATGAGCAGTTCTTC. It yields the protein CASSYSNRESYNEQFF. This rearrangement joins TRBV6-2 or TRBV6-3 to TRBJ2-1; a weak D match, TRBD1 (6 bases). Germline CDR1 MNHEY, CDR2 SVGEGT. V lost 0 bases and J lost 4, with 13 bases in between. The CDR3 length is 16 residues.

The rearrangement links TRBV14 to TRBJ2-1, with TRBD2 matching 7 bases. V was pared by 5 bases and J by 2 bases, with 6 bases of the junction left unmatched. This CDR3 is built from 15 residues. The germline gives CDR1 SGHDN, CDR2 FVKESK. The CDR3 is CASSGGVSTYNEQFF. The CDR3 region has the DNA TGTGCCAGCAGCGGGGGGGTATCCACCTACAATGAGCAGTTCTTC.

This clonotype was detected a few times. V and J are TRBV5-6 and TRBJ2-6, with D uncertain. V lost 3 bases and J lost 10, with 8 bases in between. Germline lookup yields CDR1 SGHDT and CDR2 YYEEEE. The length of the CDR3 is 12 residues. This CDR3 reads CASSSGTNVLTF. CDR3 bases: TGTGCCAGCAGCTCCGGCACAAACGTCCTGACTTTC.

The chain is built from TRBV3-1 and TRBJ2-1; TRBD2 aligns across 7 bases. This CDR3 region has 13 residues. V trimming: 3 bases; J trimming: 8 bases; junction bases outside the gene matches: 4. From germline, CDR1 is LGHDT and CDR2 YNNKEL (reference sequence). DNA for the CDR3: TGTGCCAGCAGCCAGGGACTAATCGATGAGCAGTTCTTC. The encoded protein is CASSQGLIDEQFF.

The V gene is TRBV15, the J gene TRBJ1-5; tentatively, D is TRBD1 (6 bases). V gave up 6 bases and J gave up 6 bases, with 18 bases separating them. CDR3 size: 15 residues. Per the germline V gene, CDR1 is LNHNV and CDR2 is YYDKDF (reference sequence). CDR3 coding DNA: TGTGCCACCAGTTGGGGGACAACCTCAGGTCAGCCCCAGCATTTT. It codes for CATSWGTTSGQPQHF.

J is TRBJ2-3 and V is TRBV6-2 or TRBV6-3; D possibly corresponds to TRBD1 (6 bases). From germline, CDR1 is MNHEY and CDR2 SVGEGT. CDR3 size: 13 residues. Trimming cost V 7 bases and J 5 bases, with 13 bases left between them. DNA of the CDR3: TGTGCCAGCATGGATGCAGGGGAAGATACGCAGTATTTT. This encodes CASMDAGEDTQYF.

This clonotype turned up a few times. The rearrangement uses TRBV11-3 and TRBJ1-2; a weak D match, TRBD1 (5 bases). The germline gives CDR1 SGHNT, CDR2 YENEEA. V was trimmed by 5 bases and J by 4 bases, leaving 20 bases between them. The CDR3 is made up of 16 amino acids. The CDR3 sequence is CASSAGTSGNGYGYTF. In DNA form, the CDR3 reads TGTGCCAGCAGCGCGGGGACCTCGGGGAACGGCTATGGCTACACCTTC.

This rearrangement joins TRBV9 to TRBJ2-7; 9 bases are shared with TRBD2. This CDR3 has 16 amino acids. Looked up from germline, CDR1 is SGDLS and CDR2 is YYNGEE. V dropped 3 bases and J dropped 0; count of bases not matched to a gene: 7. The CDR3: CASSERLAASSYEQYF. The CDR3 DNA follows: TGTGCCAGCAGCGAGAGACTAGCGGCAAGCTCCTACGAGCAGTACTTC.

This chain joins TRBV4-1 and TRBJ2-5; tentatively, D is TRBD2 (6 bases). The germline V gene encodes CDR1 MGHRA and CDR2 YSYEKL. The CDR3 runs 16 residues. V was trimmed by 4 bases and J by 1 base, leaving 16 bases between them. The CDR3 DNA sequence: TGCGCCAGCAGCCGCCGGGTAGCGGAATTCCAAGAGACCCAGTACTTC. It codes for CASSRRVAEFQETQYF.

This clonotype was recorded a few times. The gene calls are TRBV29-1 and TRBJ2-2; 7 bases are shared with TRBD1. Trimming at V came to 6 bases and at J to 2 bases, leaving 6 bases not matched to a gene. The CDR3 runs 14 residues. Germline V lookup: CDR1 SQVTM, CDR2 ANQGSEA. CDR3 in amino acids: CSVVTGSNTGELFF. The CDR3 DNA sequence: TGCAGCGTGGTGACAGGGAGTAACACCGGGGAGCTGTTTTTT.